What follows are 29 T cell receptor beta chains derived from one specimen sequenced in a study of early T cells in non-severe SARS-CoV-2 infection. TCRdb itself ran the 5' RACE reads through MiXCR, one entry per CDR3 protein. The table records 65,000 to 80,000 distinct CDR3 sequences, roughly 10% of them present only once. Sequencing input: whole blood. These receptor sequences come from an adult who was a healthcare worker with PCR-confirmed SARS-CoV-2 infection or an uninfected control (not recorded which).

The chain employs TRBV5-1 and TRBJ1-1; D is unclear. The germline V and J ends were trimmed by 3 bases and 1 base, with 10 bases remaining between them. The CDR3 covers 14 residues. CDR1 is SGHRS, CDR2 YFSETQ, per germline. DNA of the CDR3: TGCGCCAGCAGCTACCGCGGTGCGAACACTGAAGCTTTCTTT. It translates to CASSYRGANTEAFF.

This clonotype has more than one count but fewer than ten. The gene calls are TRBV5-4 and TRBJ2-5; 8 bases match TRBD2. Germline CDR1 SGHNT, CDR2 YYREEE (reference sequence). The ends lost 2 bases at V and 0 bases at J; junction bases unmatched: 6. The CDR3 is 16 residues long. CDR3 in amino acids: CASSLLRGANQETQYF. For the CDR3, the DNA is TGTGCCAGCAGCTTACTGCGGGGGGCCAACCAAGAGACCCAGTACTTC.

This clonotype was found a few times. The chain combines TRBV20-1 with TRBJ2-7; no definite D call. The CDR3 runs 14 residues. V was trimmed by 7 bases and J by 7 bases, leaving 23 bases between them. From germline, CDR1 is DFQATT and CDR2 SNEGSKA (reference sequence). The CDR3 spells CSVSPRTDGTEQYF. The DNA for the CDR3 is TGCAGTGTGAGTCCCCGAACGGACGGTACGGAGCAGTACTTC.

This clonotype showed up many times. The rearrangement joins TRBV5-1 to TRBJ1-2; D not resolved. Between the trimmed V and J ends, which lost 3 bases and 8 bases, there was a span of 14 bases. CDR3 length: 13 amino acids. Germline values: CDR1 SGHRS, CDR2 YFSETQ. CDR3 DNA: TGCGCCAGCAGCTCCCCAGAGAGTCTGGGCTACACCTTC. Amino acid sequence: CASSSPESLGYTF. Combining the CDR3 with reference TRBV5-1 and TRBJ1-2 gives the whole variable domain KAGVTQTPRYLIKTRGQQVTLSCSPISGHRSVSWYQQTPGQGLQFLFEYFSETQRNKGNFPGRFSGRQFSNSRSEMNVSTLELGDSALYLCASSSPESLGYTFGSGTRLTVV.

The V gene is TRBV20-1, the J gene TRBJ2-5; tentatively, D is TRBD2 (7 bases). CDR3 length: 13 residues. V lost 3 bases, J lost 5 bases, and 13 bases lay in between. Germline CDR1 and CDR2: DFQATT and SNEGSKA (reference sequence). CDR3 protein: CSASEGGPETQYF. CDR3 sequence (DNA): TGCAGTGCTAGCGAGGGGGGGCCGGAGACCCAGTACTTC.

This clonotype has a count of ten or more. J is TRBJ2-7 and V is TRBV15; unclear D gene. Germline V CDR1 and CDR2: LNHNV, YYDKDF (reference sequence). V was shortened by 0 bases and J by 6 bases, with 12 bases between the two germline ends. The CDR3 sequence is 14 residues long. Written as DNA, the CDR3 is TGTGCCACCAGCAGAGACCGGCAGGACCTCGAGCAGTACTTC. Amino acid sequence: CATSRDRQDLEQYF.

The chain links TRBV5-1 to TRBJ1-6; unclear D gene. CDR1 is SGHRS and CDR2 is YFSETQ in the germline V gene. With 0 bases removed from V and 8 bases from J, the gap between germline ends came to 6 bases. The CDR3 loop spans 13 amino acids. The CDR3 DNA reads TGCGCCAGCAGCTTGGTCGGGGATTCACCCCTCCACTTT. It translates to CASSLVGDSPLHF.

This clonotype was found many times. CDR3 in DNA: TGTGCCAGCTCACCCCAGGACGCAGCAACGGCCGGGGAGCTGTTTTTT. Translated, it gives CASSPQDAATAGELFF. This chain connects TRBV18 to TRBJ2-2, with D hard to call. Trimming pared 3 bases from V and 6 bases from J, leaving 17 bases between. CDR1 KGHSH and CDR2 LQKENI come from the germline V gene. The CDR3 has 16 amino acids.

This clonotype was recorded a few times. CDR3 loop: CASSYTFTEAFF. The CDR3 coding sequence is TGTGCCAGCAGTTACACCTTCACTGAAGCTTTCTTT. The chain joins TRBV6-2 or TRBV6-3 to TRBJ1-1; D is unclear. V was clipped by 2 bases and J by 4 bases, with 5 bases between them. The CDR3 spans 12 residues. From germline, CDR1 is MNHEY and CDR2 SVGEGT.

The rearrangement joins TRBV11-2 to TRBJ2-7; 13 bases agree with TRBD2. The CDR3 is made up of 16 amino acids. Per the germline V gene, CDR1 is SGHAT and CDR2 is FQNNGV. Trimming took 3 bases from V and 3 from J; bases not matched to a gene: 5. The CDR3 region is CASSFTSGGAYYEQYF. In DNA form, the CDR3 reads TGTGCCAGCAGCTTTACTAGCGGGGGGGCGTACTACGAGCAGTACTTC. Variable domain in full (rest from reference TRBV11-2 and TRBJ2-7): EAGVAQSPRYKIIEKRQSVAFWCNPISGHATLYWYQQILGQGPKLLIQFQNNGVVDDSQLPKDRFSAERLKGVDSTLKIQPAKLEDSAVYLCASSFTSGGAYYEQYFGPGTRLTVT.

This clonotype has only a few counts. This chain joins TRBV6-2 or TRBV6-3 and TRBJ1-1; D gene ambiguous. Germline values: CDR1 MNHEY, CDR2 SVGEGT. The V end lost 0 bases, the J end lost 3 bases, and 11 bases lay between the germline ends. The CDR3 covers 15 residues. As DNA, the CDR3 is TGTGCCAGCAGTTACTCAACCGGGATCGACACTGAAGCTTTCTTT. Translated: CASSYSTGIDTEAFF.

This clonotype was seen at least ten times. The chain couples TRBV5-4 to TRBJ1-2; D is uncertain. Germline-derived CDR1 and CDR2 are SGHNT and YYREEE (reference sequence). The CDR3 runs to 15 residues. V lost 0 bases and J lost 4, with 13 bases in between. The CDR3 nucleotides read TGTGCCAGCAGCTTGGTTTCAGTACGGACCTATGGCTACACCTTC. Protein product: CASSLVSVRTYGYTF. Combining the CDR3 with reference TRBV5-4 and TRBJ1-2 gives the whole variable domain ETGVTQSPTHLIKTRGQQVTLRCSSQSGHNTVSWYQQALGQGPQFIFQYYREEENGRGNFPPRFSGLQFPNYSSELNVNALELDDSALYLCASSLVSVRTYGYTFGSGTRLTVV.

This clonotype is judged medium-sized (0.01 to 0.1%). The chain links TRBV7-2 to TRBJ2-7; 10 bases align to TRBD1. Germline V gives CDR1 SGHTA, CDR2 FQGNSA. The V and J ends lost 2 bases and 4 bases, in that order; junction bases with no gene match: 5. This CDR3 contains 15 residues. The CDR3 loop is CASSLRDRGMYEQYF. The CDR3 DNA reads TGTGCCAGCAGCTTACGGGACAGGGGAATGTACGAGCAGTACTTC.

This clonotype showed up many times. The rearrangement links TRBV6-2 or TRBV6-3 to TRBJ2-3; D call uncertain. V lost 0 bases to trimming and J lost 4 bases, with 11 bases between them. The germline V gene encodes CDR1 MNHEY and CDR2 SVGEGT. This CDR3 is built from 15 residues. CDR3 in DNA: TGTGCCAGCAGTTACTCAATGGTAGATCCAGATACGCAGTATTTT. Its protein is CASSYSMVDPDTQYF.

This clonotype occurred many times. This sequence joins TRBV11-2 and TRBJ1-5; the D is unclear. V shed 0 bases and J shed 4 bases, with 4 bases lying between them. The CDR3 has 13 amino acids. Looked up from germline, CDR1 is SGHAT and CDR2 is FQNNGV. DNA for the CDR3: TGTGCCAGCAGCTTAGACGATAATCAGCCCCAGCATTTT. It translates to CASSLDDNQPQHF. The full variable domain, in which reference TRBV11-2 and TRBJ1-5 provide the parts outside the CDR3, is EAGVAQSPRYKIIEKRQSVAFWCNPISGHATLYWYQQILGQGPKLLIQFQNNGVVDDSQLPKDRFSAERLKGVDSTLKIQPAKLEDSAVYLCASSLDDNQPQHFGDGTRLSIL.

This clonotype showed up many times. This chain links TRBV6-2 or TRBV6-3 with TRBJ2-1; no reliable D call. The CDR3 runs to 14 residues. Trimming cost V 0 bases and J 9 bases, with 12 bases left between them. The germline gives CDR1 MNHEY, CDR2 SVGEGT. The DNA of the CDR3 is TGTGCCAGCAGTTACTCGATGGCAGGCGGTGAGCAGTTCTTC. Its translation is CASSYSMAGGEQFF.

This chain links TRBV7-9 with TRBJ2-2; no reliable D call. CDR1 and CDR2 (germline): SEHNR, FQNEAQ (reference sequence). CDR3 length: 14 amino acids. Trimming took 2 bases from V and 3 from J, leaving 7 bases between them. CDR3 sequence (DNA): TGTGCCAGCAGCTTAAACAGTTACACCGGGGAGCTGTTTTTT. Its protein product is CASSLNSYTGELFF. Supplemented by reference TRBV7-9 and TRBJ2-2, the full variable domain reads DTGVSQNPRHKITKRGQNVTFRCDPISEHNRLYWYRQTLGQGPEFLTYFQNEAQLEKSRLLSDRFSAERPKGSFSTLEIQRTEQGDSAMYLCASSLNSYTGELFFGEGSRLTVL.

The table lists this clonotype with many counts. The rearrangement joins TRBV19 to TRBJ2-1; 10 bases map to TRBD2. The V and J ends lost 7 bases and 4 bases, in that order; junction bases with no gene match: 4. The CDR3 contains 14 residues. Germline V gene sequence: CDR1 LNHDA, CDR2 SQIVND (reference sequence). This CDR3 reads CASTSGGGYNEQFF. The CDR3 nucleotides are TGTGCCAGTACCAGCGGGGGGGGTTACAATGAGCAGTTCTTC.

This chain joins TRBV5-1 and TRBJ2-3; the match to TRBD2 covers 10 bases. V lost 2 bases to trimming and J lost 0 bases; unmatched junction nucleotides: 3. CDR1 is SGHRS, CDR2 YFSETQ, per germline. This CDR3 spans 16 amino acids. DNA for the CDR3: TGCGCCAGCAGCTTTAGCGGGGGGCCGAGCACAGATACGCAGTATTTT. The encoded protein is CASSFSGGPSTDTQYF.

This clonotype showed up many times. The chain has TRBV25-1 and TRBJ2-7, with TRBD1 as a possible D gene (6 bases). CDR1 and CDR2 (germline): MGHDK, SYGVNS. Deletions cut 2 bases from V and 5 bases from J, with 16 bases between. The CDR3 consists of 15 residues. CDR3 in DNA: TGTGCCAGCAGTGAACAGGCAGGGGATGGGAACGAGCAGTACTTC. Its translation: CASSEQAGDGNEQYF.

This clonotype came up many times. This sequence joins TRBV11-2 and TRBJ1-1; D perhaps matches TRBD1 (5 bases). Germline V gives CDR1 SGHAT, CDR2 FQNNGV. Trimming pared 1 base from V and 11 bases from J, leaving 14 bases between. The CDR3 has 13 amino acids. The DNA of the CDR3 is TGTGCCAGCAGCTTAGCGGGCAGGGTGCGGGCTTTCTTT. Translating it yields CASSLAGRVRAFF.

The CDR3 protein is CASSLGQGAWETQYF. The CDR3 bases are TGCGCCAGCAGCTTGGGGCAGGGGGCATGGGAGACCCAGTACTTC. The rearrangement uses TRBV5-1 and TRBJ2-5; TRBD1 matches 8 bases. Trimming cost V 0 bases and J 5 bases; bases outside gene matches: 6. This CDR3 region has 15 residues. In germline, CDR1 is SGHRS, CDR2 YFSETQ. Together with reference TRBV5-1 and TRBJ2-5, the CDR3 gives the full variable domain: KAGVTQTPRYLIKTRGQQVTLSCSPISGHRSVSWYQQTPGQGLQFLFEYFSETQRNKGNFPGRFSGRQFSNSRSEMNVSTLELGDSALYLCASSLGQGAWETQYFGPGTRLLVL.

This clonotype was counted ten times or more. The CDR3 here is CASSEGGLSYNSPLHF. The CDR3 nucleotides are TGCGCCAGCAGTGAGGGGGGCCTCTCCTATAATTCACCCCTCCACTTT. The V and J genes are TRBV10-2 and TRBJ1-6; tentatively, D is TRBD1 (6 bases). Germline V gene lookup returns CDR1 WSHSY and CDR2 SAAADI. Deletions cut 2 bases from V and 0 bases from J, with 8 bases between. The CDR3 sequence is 16 residues long.

This clonotype was detected ten times or more. CDR3 DNA sequence: TGCAGTGCTAGGGCCTTAGCGGGGCCCACAGATACGCAGTATTTT. Translated, it gives CSARALAGPTDTQYF. V and J are TRBV20-1 and TRBJ2-3; 8 bases map to TRBD2. V dropped 3 bases and J dropped 2; count of bases not matched to a gene: 7. There are 15 residues in the CDR3. CDR1 is DFQATT and CDR2 is SNEGSKA in the germline V gene (reference sequence).

In this sample, this clonotype turned up a few times. The rearrangement uses TRBV12-3 or TRBV12-4 and TRBJ2-7, with D unclear. This CDR3 region has 13 residues. V was clipped by 3 bases and J by 2 bases, with 8 bases between them. CDR3 loop: CASSFAEAYEQYF. The CDR3 coding sequence is TGTGCCAGCAGTTTCGCAGAAGCCTACGAGCAGTACTTC.

The chain combines TRBV4-1 with TRBJ2-5, with D perhaps matching TRBD1 (6 bases). The CDR3 covers 14 residues. V was trimmed by 6 bases and J by 5 bases, leaving 16 bases between them. Germline CDR1 and CDR2: MGHRA and YSYEKL. The CDR3 loop is CASSSRVQGETQYF. The CDR3 nucleotides are TGCGCCAGCAGTAGCCGAGTTCAGGGGGAGACCCAGTACTTC.

Only one count was recorded for this clonotype. A read error may be the cause here, since a much bigger clone is one base away. The CDR3 ends on some other residue instead of the conserved phenylalanine or tryptophan, so this is likely a read error. No DNA is shown, since the ends of the CDR3 on it are uncertain; the CDR3 is the one TCRdb lists. The rearrangement uses TRBV29-1 and TRBJ2-5; the table's D call, TRBD2, has no DNA check behind it. The CDR3 extends over 12 residues, inclusive of both ends. Germline values: CDR1 SQVTM, CDR2 ANQGSEA. The CDR3 region is CSVEPAGGPRYL.

The V and J genes are TRBV7-9 and TRBJ2-1; D is unclear. CDR3 length: 14 residues. With 5 bases removed from V and 6 bases from J, the gap between germline ends came to 14 bases. The germline V gene has CDR1 SEHNR and CDR2 FQNEAQ (reference sequence). The CDR3: CASSPISDRNEQFF. In DNA, the CDR3 is TGTGCCAGCAGCCCAATCAGTGACCGCAATGAGCAGTTCTTC.

The rearrangement joins TRBV12-5 to TRBJ1-2; the match to TRBD1 covers 7 bases. V shed 6 bases, J shed 3 bases, and the junction held 10 bases outside the gene matches. From germline, CDR1 is LGHNT and CDR2 FRNRAP. This CDR3 is built from 15 residues. The CDR3 bases are TGTGCTAGTGGCATACAGGGGATGAGTGACTATGGCTACACCTTC. It specifies CASGIQGMSDYGYTF. Drawing the rest from reference TRBV12-5 and TRBJ1-2, the complete variable domain is DARVTQTPRHKVTEMGQEVTMRCQPILGHNTVFWYRQTMMQGLELLAYFRNRAPLDDSGMPKDRFSAEMPDATLATLKIQPSEPRDSAVYFCASGIQGMSDYGYTFGSGTRLTVV.